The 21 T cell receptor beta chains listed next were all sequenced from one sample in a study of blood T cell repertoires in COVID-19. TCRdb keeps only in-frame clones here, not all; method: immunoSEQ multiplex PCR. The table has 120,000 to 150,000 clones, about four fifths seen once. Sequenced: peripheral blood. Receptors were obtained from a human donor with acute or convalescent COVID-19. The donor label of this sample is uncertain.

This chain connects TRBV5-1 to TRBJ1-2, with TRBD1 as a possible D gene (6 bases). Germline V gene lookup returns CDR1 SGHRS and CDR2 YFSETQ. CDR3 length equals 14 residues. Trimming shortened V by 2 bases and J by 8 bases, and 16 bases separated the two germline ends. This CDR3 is CASSFRTGQGGYTF. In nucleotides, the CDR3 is TGCGCCAGCAGCTTCCGGACGGGACAAGGAGGCTACACCTTC.

The CDR3 sequence: CASSEYGAGGEQYF. Here the CDR3 DNA reads TGTGCCAGCAGTGAATATGGGGCTGGGGGGGAGCAGTACTTC. This chain uses TRBV25-1 with TRBJ2-7, with D possibly being TRBD2 (6 bases). This CDR3 is 14 amino acids long. Trimming pared 0 bases from V and 7 bases from J, leaving 13 bases between. The germline V gene has CDR1 MGHDK and CDR2 SYGVNS.

Here the CDR3 reads CSARGDGELFF. CDR3 nucleotide sequence: TGCAGTGCCCGGGGGGACGGGGAGCTGTTTTTT. The chain links TRBV20-1 to TRBJ2-2; 7 bases are shared with TRBD2. CDR1 is DFQATT, CDR2 SNEGSKA, per germline (reference sequence). The trim removed 6 bases at V and 7 bases at J, leaving 2 bases unmatched. The CDR3 sequence is 11 residues long.

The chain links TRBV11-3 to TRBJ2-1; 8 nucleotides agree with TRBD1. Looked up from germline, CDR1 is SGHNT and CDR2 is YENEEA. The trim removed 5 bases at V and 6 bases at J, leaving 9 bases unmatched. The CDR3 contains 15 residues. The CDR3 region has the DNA TGTGCCAGCAGCCGCGGACAGGGACCGGGCAATGAGCAGTTCTTC. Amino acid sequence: CASSRGQGPGNEQFF. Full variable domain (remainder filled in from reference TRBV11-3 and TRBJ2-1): EAGVVQSPRYKIIEKKQPVAFWCNPISGHNTLYWYLQNLGQGPELLIRYENEEAVDDSQLPKDRFSAERLKGVDSTLKIQPAELGDSAVYLCASSRGQGPGNEQFFGPGTRLTVL.

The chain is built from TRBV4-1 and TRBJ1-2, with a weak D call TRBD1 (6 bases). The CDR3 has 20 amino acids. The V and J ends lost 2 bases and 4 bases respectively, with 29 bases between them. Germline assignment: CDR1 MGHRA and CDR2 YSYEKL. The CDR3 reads CASSQPLNSLGQPVVYGYTF. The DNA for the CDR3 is TGCGCCAGCAGCCAACCTCTCAATTCTCTCGGACAGCCCGTCGTCTATGGCTACACCTTC.

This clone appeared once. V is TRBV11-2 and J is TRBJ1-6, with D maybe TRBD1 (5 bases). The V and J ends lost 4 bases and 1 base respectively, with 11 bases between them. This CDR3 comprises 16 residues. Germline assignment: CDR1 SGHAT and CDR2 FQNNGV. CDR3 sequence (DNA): TGTGCCAGCAGCTACCAAGGGGTTTCCTATAATTCACCCCTCCACTTT. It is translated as CASSYQGVSYNSPLHF. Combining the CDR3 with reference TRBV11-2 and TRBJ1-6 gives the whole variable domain EAGVAQSPRYKIIEKRQSVAFWCNPISGHATLYWYQQILGQGPKLLIQFQNNGVVDDSQLPKDRFSAERLKGVDSTLKIQPAKLEDSAVYLCASSYQGVSYNSPLHFGNGTRLTVT.

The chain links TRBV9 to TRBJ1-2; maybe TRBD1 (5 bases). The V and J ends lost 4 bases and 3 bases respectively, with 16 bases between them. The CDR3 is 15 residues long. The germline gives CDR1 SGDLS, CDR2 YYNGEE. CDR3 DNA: TGTGCCAGCAGCACGCAATGGGGCGCCGACTATGGCTACACCTTC. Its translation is CASSTQWGADYGYTF.

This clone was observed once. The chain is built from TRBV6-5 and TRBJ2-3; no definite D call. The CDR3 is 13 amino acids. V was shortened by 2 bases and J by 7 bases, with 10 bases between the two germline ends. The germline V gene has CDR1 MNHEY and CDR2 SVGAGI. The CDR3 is CASSYGGGNTQYF. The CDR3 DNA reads TGTGCCAGCAGTTACGGCGGTGGAAATACGCAGTATTTT.

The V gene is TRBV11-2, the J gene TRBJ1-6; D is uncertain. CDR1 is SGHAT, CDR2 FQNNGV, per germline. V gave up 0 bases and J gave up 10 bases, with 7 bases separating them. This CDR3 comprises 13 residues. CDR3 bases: TGTGCCAGCAGCTTAGAGGCGGGCTCACCCCTCCACTTT. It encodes CASSLEAGSPLHF.

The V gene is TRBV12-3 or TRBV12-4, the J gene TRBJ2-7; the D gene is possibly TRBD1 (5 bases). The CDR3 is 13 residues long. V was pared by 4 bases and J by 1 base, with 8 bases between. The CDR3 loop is CASSWGPSYEQYF. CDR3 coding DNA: TGTGCCAGCAGTTGGGGCCCATCCTACGAGCAGTACTTC.

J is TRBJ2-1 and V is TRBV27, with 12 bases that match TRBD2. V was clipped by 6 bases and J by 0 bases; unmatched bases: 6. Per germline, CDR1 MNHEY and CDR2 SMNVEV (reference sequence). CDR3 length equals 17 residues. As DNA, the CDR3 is TGTGCCAGCAGCGGACTAGCGGGGACAGACTCCTACAATGAGCAGTTCTTC. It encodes CASSGLAGTDSYNEQFF.

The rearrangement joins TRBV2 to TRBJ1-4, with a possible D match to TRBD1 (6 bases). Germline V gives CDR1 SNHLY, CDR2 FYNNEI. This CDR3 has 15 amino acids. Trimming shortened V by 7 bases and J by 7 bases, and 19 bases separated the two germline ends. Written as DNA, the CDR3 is TGTGCCAGCAAATTCCCGGGGGGGCAAAGTGAAAAACTGTTTTTT. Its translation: CASKFPGGQSEKLFF. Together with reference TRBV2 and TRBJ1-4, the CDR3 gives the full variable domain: EPEVTQTPSHQVTQMGQEVILRCVPISNHLYFYWYRQILGQKVEFLVSFYNNEISEKSEIFDDQFSVERPDGSNFTLKIRSTKLEDSAMYFCASKFPGGQSEKLFFGSGTQLSVL.

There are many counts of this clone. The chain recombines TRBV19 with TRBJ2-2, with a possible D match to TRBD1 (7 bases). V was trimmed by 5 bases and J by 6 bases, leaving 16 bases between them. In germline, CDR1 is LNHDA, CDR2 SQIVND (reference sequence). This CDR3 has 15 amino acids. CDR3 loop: CASSRGRGTPGELFF. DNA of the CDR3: TGTGCCAGTAGTCGGGGCAGGGGGACTCCCGGGGAGCTGTTTTTT. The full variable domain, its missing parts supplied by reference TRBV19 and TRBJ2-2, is DGGITQSPKYLFRKEGQNVTLSCEQNLNHDAMYWYRQDPGQGLRLIYYSQIVNDFQKGDIAEGYSVSREKKESFPLTVTSAQKNPTAFYLCASSRGRGTPGELFFGEGSRLTVL.

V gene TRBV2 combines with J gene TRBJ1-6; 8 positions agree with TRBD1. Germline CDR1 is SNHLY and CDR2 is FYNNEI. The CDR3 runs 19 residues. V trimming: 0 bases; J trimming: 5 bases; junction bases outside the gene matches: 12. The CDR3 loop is CASSEAPAGGLLNNSPLHF. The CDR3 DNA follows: TGTGCCAGCAGTGAAGCGCCGGCAGGGGGCCTCCTTAATAATTCACCCCTCCACTTT.

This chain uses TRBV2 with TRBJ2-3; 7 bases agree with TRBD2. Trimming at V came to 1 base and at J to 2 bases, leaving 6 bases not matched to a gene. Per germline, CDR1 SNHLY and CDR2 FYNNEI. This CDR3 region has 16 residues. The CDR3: CASSEGSGANTDTQYF. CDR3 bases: TGTGCCAGCAGTGAAGGGAGCGGGGCTAACACAGATACGCAGTATTTT.

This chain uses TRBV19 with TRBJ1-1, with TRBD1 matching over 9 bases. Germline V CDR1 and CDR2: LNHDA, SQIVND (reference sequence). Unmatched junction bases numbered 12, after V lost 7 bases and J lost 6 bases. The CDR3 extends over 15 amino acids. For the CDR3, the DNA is TGTGCCAGTACCCAGAGACAGGGGGTTTTCTCTGAAGCTTTCTTT. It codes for CASTQRQGVFSEAFF.

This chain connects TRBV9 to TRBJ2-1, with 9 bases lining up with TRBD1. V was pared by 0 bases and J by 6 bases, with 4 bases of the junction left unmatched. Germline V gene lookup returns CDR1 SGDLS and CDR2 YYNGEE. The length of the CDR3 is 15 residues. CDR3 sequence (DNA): TGTGCCAGCAGCGTAGCACAGGGGGCGGGCAATGAGCAGTTCTTC. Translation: CASSVAQGAGNEQFF.

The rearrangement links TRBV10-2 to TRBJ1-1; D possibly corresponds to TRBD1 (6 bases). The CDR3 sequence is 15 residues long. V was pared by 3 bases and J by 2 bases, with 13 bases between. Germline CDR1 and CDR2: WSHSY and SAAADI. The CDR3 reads CASSEGTLPNTEAFF. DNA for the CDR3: TGCGCCAGCAGTGAAGGGACACTACCAAACACTGAAGCTTTCTTT.

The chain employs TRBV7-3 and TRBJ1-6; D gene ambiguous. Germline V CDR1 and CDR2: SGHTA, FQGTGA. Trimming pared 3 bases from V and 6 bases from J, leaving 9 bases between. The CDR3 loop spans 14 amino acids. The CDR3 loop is CASSLRSPNSPLHF. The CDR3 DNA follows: TGTGCCAGCAGCTTGAGGTCCCCTAATTCACCCCTCCACTTT.

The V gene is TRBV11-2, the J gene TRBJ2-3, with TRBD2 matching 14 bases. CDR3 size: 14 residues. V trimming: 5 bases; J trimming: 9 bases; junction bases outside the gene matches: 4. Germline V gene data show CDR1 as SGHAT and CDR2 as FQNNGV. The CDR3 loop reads CASSLGLAGATQYF. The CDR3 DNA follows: TGTGCCAGCAGCCTGGGACTAGCGGGGGCGACGCAGTATTTT.

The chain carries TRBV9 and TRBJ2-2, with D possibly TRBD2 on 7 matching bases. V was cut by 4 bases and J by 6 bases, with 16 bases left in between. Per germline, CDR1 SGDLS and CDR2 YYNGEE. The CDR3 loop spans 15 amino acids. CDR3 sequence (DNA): TGTGCCAGCAGCCCTTTGGGGGGGCCGGCCGGGGAGCTGTTTTTT. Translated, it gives CASSPLGGPAGELFF.